This TCR beta chain was observed in a study of shared clonotypes between healthy human individuals. With regard to this clone: Other DNA variants within this sample encode the same CDR3.

This CDR3 is 14 amino acids long. The germline V gene encodes CDR1 SGHRS and CDR2 YFSETQ. V dropped 0 bases and J dropped 5 bases, with 11 bases sitting between them. Every immunoSEQ plate was one replicate of a subset's evenly spread DNA. Method: immunoSEQ multiplex PCR; TCRdb's copy keeps in-frame clones and lacks some. The sample lists some 2.4 million clones; roughly 93% were seen once. Input material: naive CD4+ T cells from PBMCs. The subset denotes: CD45RA+ positively selected. The chain uses TRBV5-1 and TRBJ1-1; D is ambiguous. This receptor was taken from a man between 18 and 29 years old in good health. Some clones in this sample may be carry-over from other donors' samples. The CDR3 sequence is CASSLAEGGTEAFF. The CDR3 nucleotides read TGCGCCAGCAGCTTGGCGGAGGGTGGGACTGAAGCTTTCTTT.